These 29 T cell receptor beta chains originate from one sample sequenced in a study of cytomegalovirus exposure and HLA in healthy donors. PCR employed 60 Vbeta and 13 Jbeta primers. Produced via immunoSEQ multiplex PCR; TCRdb's table is partial and in-frame only. The data hold about 200,000 clones, with approximately 80% observed a single time. The sample comprised PBMCs. All receptors come from a man between 40 and 49 years old in good health and CMV-seronegative.

Only one count was recorded for this clone. This chain links TRBV4-3 with TRBJ2-3; 8 bases match TRBD1. J lost 6 bases, V lost 3 bases, and 8 bases had no gene match. The CDR3 extends over 15 amino acids. Germline-derived CDR1 and CDR2 are LGHNA and YSLEER. CDR3 DNA: TGCGCCAGCAGCCAGACAGGGGTCCTAGGGGATACGCAGTATTTT. It codes for CASSQTGVLGDTQYF.

The rearrangement uses TRBV21-1 and TRBJ1-2; the table's TRBD1 call for D was not verified on the DNA. TRBV21-1 is a pseudogene. The CDR3 is 16 amino acids. The CDR3 region has the DNA TGTGCCAGCAGCAAAGCGCATTCAGGGGGTGACTATGGCTACACCTTC. Translation gives CASSKAHSGGDYGYTF.

There are a few counts of this clone. The chain joins TRBV6-6 to TRBJ1-1, with a possible D match to TRBD1 (6 bases). The CDR3 is 11 amino acids. CDR1 and CDR2 (germline): MNHNY, SVGAGI (reference sequence). V was trimmed by 4 bases and J by 8 bases, leaving 8 bases between them. The CDR3 here is CASSFDREAFF. In nucleotides, the CDR3 is TGTGCCAGCAGTTTTGACAGGGAAGCTTTCTTT.

In DNA, the CDR3 is TGTGCCAGCTCACCACCCGAGGAGACTAGCGGGAAAGGTTCCTACAATGAGCAGTTCTTC. Translating it yields CASSPPEETSGKGSYNEQFF. This chain joins TRBV18 and TRBJ2-1; 11 positions agree with TRBD2. Trimming took 0 bases from V and 1 from J; bases not matched to a gene: 11. Per germline, CDR1 KGHSH and CDR2 LQKENI. This CDR3 spans 20 amino acids.

This clone was found once. Other DNA sequences from this sample encode an identical CDR3 as well. The rearrangement links TRBV15 to TRBJ2-7; perhaps TRBD2 as D (7 bases). V was shortened by 1 base and J by 1 base, with 11 bases between the two germline ends. There are 15 residues in the CDR3. From germline, CDR1 is LNHNV and CDR2 YYDKDF (reference sequence). The CDR3 DNA reads TGTGCCACCAGCAGAGGGCGGGGGCGATCCTACGAGCAGTACTTC. It is translated as CATSRGRGRSYEQYF. Full variable domain (rest looked up from reference TRBV15 and TRBJ2-7): DAMVIQNPRYQVTQFGKPVTLSCSQTLNHNVMYWYQQKSSQAPKLLFHYYDKDFNNEADTPDNFQSRRPNTSFCFLDIRSPGLGDTAMYLCATSRGRGRSYEQYFGPGTRLTVT.

This clone has only one observation. CDR3 coding DNA: TGTGCCAGCAGCCTCGGGACAGCGAACACCGGGGAGCTGTTTTTT. It translates to CASSLGTANTGELFF. The V gene is TRBV4-2, the J gene TRBJ2-2, with 7 bases aligning to TRBD1. From germline, CDR1 is LGHNA and CDR2 YNFKEQ. The length of the CDR3 is 15 residues. V trimming: 4 bases; J trimming: 0 bases; junction bases outside the gene matches: 2.

The chain carries TRBV9 and TRBJ2-3; tentative D call: TRBD2 (5 bases). V was cut by 6 bases and J by 1 base, with 12 bases left in between. There are 14 residues in the CDR3. Germline V CDR1 and CDR2: SGDLS, YYNGEE. The DNA for the CDR3 is TGTGCCAGCACAGCGGTGTTCCGCACAGATACGCAGTATTTT. As protein: CASTAVFRTDTQYF.

The chain recombines TRBV10-3 with TRBJ2-7; the match to TRBD1 covers 7 bases. Germline trimming cut 8 bases from V and 3 bases from J; bases unmatched to any gene: 22. The CDR3 sequence is 18 residues long. Germline CDR1 is ENHRY and CDR2 is SYGVKD. In nucleotides, the CDR3 is TGTGCCATCGGGAGAGGGACAGTAGGCCGGGGATTCTACTACGAGCAGTACTTC. Residues: CAIGRGTVGRGFYYEQYF.

V is TRBV27 and J is TRBJ2-2, with D possibly being TRBD1 (5 bases). Germline V CDR1 and CDR2: MNHEY, SMNVEV (reference sequence). V was clipped by 2 bases and J by 0 bases, with 10 bases between them. The CDR3 is 16 amino acids. CDR3: CASSLGARANTGELFF. The CDR3 DNA sequence: TGTGCCAGCAGTTTAGGGGCCAGGGCGAACACCGGGGAGCTGTTTTTT.

CDR3 in amino acids: CASSRRWGSGNEQFF. Here the CDR3 DNA reads TGTGCCAGCAGCCGACGATGGGGATCGGGGAATGAGCAGTTCTTC. The rearrangement joins TRBV7-8 to TRBJ2-1; TRBD2 might be the D (5 bases). Per germline, CDR1 SGHVS and CDR2 FQNEAQ. Trimming shortened V by 5 bases and J by 7 bases, and 18 bases separated the two germline ends. The CDR3 contains 15 residues.

This clone was seen once. The V call is TRBV30, the J call TRBJ1-1; a possible D gene is TRBD1 (6 bases). This CDR3 spans 12 amino acids. Germline V gene sequence: CDR1 GTSNPN, CDR2 SVGIG (reference sequence). V dropped 6 bases and J dropped 2 bases, with 10 bases sitting between them. The CDR3 sequence is CACHRVNTEAFF. The CDR3 DNA is TGTGCCTGTCACAGGGTAAACACTGAAGCTTTCTTT.

V is TRBV27 and J is TRBJ2-1; a weak D match, TRBD2 (6 bases). The CDR3 consists of 16 residues. V was pared by 3 bases and J by 0 bases, with 12 bases between. Germline V CDR1 and CDR2: MNHEY, SMNVEV (reference sequence). The CDR3 DNA reads TGTGCCAGCAGTTTTTACGGGGGAAGCTCCTACAATGAGCAGTTCTTC. Translated, it gives CASSFYGGSSYNEQFF.

V is TRBV28 and J is TRBJ1-5; D is unclear. Trimming took 2 bases from V and 4 from J, leaving 6 bases between them. CDR1 is MDHEN, CDR2 SYDVKM, per germline. The CDR3 consists of 13 residues. CDR3 region: CASSLQVNQPQHF. The CDR3 DNA follows: TGTGCCAGCAGTTTACAGGTAAATCAGCCCCAGCATTTT.

This clone appeared a few times. V and J are TRBV5-4 and TRBJ2-2; possibly TRBD2 for D (6 bases). The CDR3 has 15 residues. Germline V gives CDR1 SGHNT, CDR2 YYREEE (reference sequence). Trimming removed 0 bases from V and 6 bases from J, with 12 bases in between. The CDR3 protein is CASSLGGGGAGELFF. In DNA form, the CDR3 reads TGTGCCAGCAGCTTGGGAGGTGGCGGGGCCGGGGAGCTGTTTTTT. The full variable domain, in which reference TRBV5-4 and TRBJ2-2 provide the parts outside the CDR3, is ETGVTQSPTHLIKTRGQQVTLRCSSQSGHNTVSWYQQALGQGPQFIFQYYREEENGRGNFPPRFSGLQFPNYSSELNVNALELDDSALYLCASSLGGGGAGELFFGEGSRLTVL.

V gene TRBV23-1 combines with J gene TRBJ2-1; D unresolved. TRBV23-1 is assigned to the ORF class and has an uncertain function. The CDR3 totals 17 residues. V lost 4 bases and J 3 bases, leaving 19 bases between the germline ends. The CDR3 DNA reads TGCGCCAGCAGTCCCTCGCGGTTCCCTAGTAGCTACAATGAGCAGTTCTTC. It yields the protein CASSPSRFPSSYNEQFF.

The chain employs TRBV4-2 and TRBJ1-1, with unresolved D. V gave up 3 bases and J gave up 5 bases, with 13 bases separating them. CDR1 is LGHNA and CDR2 is YNFKEQ in the germline V gene. The CDR3 has 14 residues. CDR3 protein: CASSHARGGTEAFF. The CDR3, as DNA: TGTGCCAGCAGCCATGCCCGAGGTGGGACTGAAGCTTTCTTT.

V usage is TRBV7-2 and J usage is TRBJ1-1, with 7 nucleotides matching TRBD1. Germline CDR1 and CDR2: SGHTA and FQGNSA. The ends lost 3 bases at V and 4 bases at J; junction bases unmatched: 5. CDR3 size: 14 residues. CDR3: CASSLHRGGTEAFF. For the CDR3, the DNA is TGTGCCAGCAGCTTGCACAGGGGTGGCACTGAAGCTTTCTTT.

The chain carries TRBV27 and TRBJ2-5; no clear D gene. In germline, CDR1 is MNHEY, CDR2 SMNVEV (reference sequence). The germline V and J ends were trimmed by 4 bases and 5 bases, with 11 bases remaining between them. CDR3 length equals 13 residues. CDR3 sequence reads: CASSSYYGETQYF. CDR3 nucleotide sequence: TGTGCCAGCAGTTCCTACTATGGGGAGACCCAGTACTTC.

The rearrangement uses TRBV7-3 and TRBJ2-1, with 8 bases matching TRBD1. The germline V gene has CDR1 SGHTA and CDR2 FQGTGA. The CDR3 is 14 residues long. Trimming took 5 bases from V and 7 from J; bases not matched to a gene: 7. The chain's CDR3 is CASSPGGIGNEQFF. As DNA, the CDR3 is TGTGCCAGCAGCCCAGGGGGCATTGGGAATGAGCAGTTCTTC.

This clone was counted a few times. The V gene is TRBV30, the J gene TRBJ2-5, with no clear D. The CDR3 length is 10 residues. Germline CDR1 GTSNPN, CDR2 SVGIG (reference sequence). Trimming took 3 bases from V and 5 from J, leaving 4 bases between them. The DNA for the CDR3 is TGTGCCTGGAGCGAGGAGACCCAGTACTTC. The encoded protein is CAWSEETQYF.

The V and J genes are TRBV25-1 and TRBJ1-4, with D possibly TRBD1 on 5 matching bases. The CDR3 is 14 residues long. Germline-derived CDR1 and CDR2 are MGHDK and SYGVNS. V was cut by 8 bases and J by 8 bases, with 18 bases left in between. The CDR3 coding sequence is TGTGCCAGCGGGACCGGGACTGACTTAGAAAAACTGTTTTTT. It specifies CASGTGTDLEKLFF.

V is TRBV15 and J is TRBJ2-2, with D possibly being TRBD2 (5 bases). This CDR3 has 15 residues. Germline CDR1 is LNHNV and CDR2 is YYDKDF (reference sequence). The V and J ends lost 1 base and 4 bases respectively, with 10 bases between them. This chain's CDR3 is CATSRAGRGTGELFF. Written as DNA, the CDR3 is TGTGCCACCAGCAGAGCCGGACGGGGCACCGGGGAGCTGTTTTTT.

The chain joins TRBV5-1 to TRBJ1-5; TRBD1 agrees at 7 bases. V was clipped by 4 bases and J by 0 bases; unmatched bases: 4. Germline V lookup: CDR1 SGHRS, CDR2 YFSETQ. This CDR3 has 15 amino acids. CDR3 region: CASSTGQDSNQPQHF. In DNA form, the CDR3 reads TGCGCCAGCAGCACCGGACAGGATAGCAATCAGCCCCAGCATTTT.

This clone was seen a few times. The chain recombines TRBV10-2 with TRBJ2-2; perhaps TRBD1 as D (6 bases). V lost 6 bases and J lost 7, with 12 bases in between. The CDR3 runs to 13 residues. CDR1 and CDR2 from the germline V gene are WSHSY and SAAADI. For the CDR3, the DNA is TGCGCCAGCAGAGAACAGGGATTCGGGGAGCTGTTTTTT. It yields the protein CASREQGFGELFF.

The J gene is TRBJ2-1, the V gene TRBV6-5, with no clear D. Germline loops: CDR1 MNHEY, CDR2 SVGAGI. This CDR3 has 12 amino acids. The V end lost 0 bases, the J end lost 9 bases, and 6 bases lay between the germline ends. CDR3 coding DNA: TGTGCCAGCAGTTACTCGCTAGGTGAGCAGTTCTTC. Translated, it gives CASSYSLGEQFF.

The chain carries TRBV7-6 and TRBJ2-1; 7 nucleotides align to TRBD2. CDR1 and CDR2 (germline): SGHVS, FNYEAQ. Trimming at V came to 0 bases and at J to 2 bases, leaving 1 base not matched to a gene. The CDR3 runs 15 residues. The CDR3 coding sequence is TGTGCCAGCAGCTTAGCGGGAGGGACCTACAATGAGCAGTTCTTC. Translation gives CASSLAGGTYNEQFF.

This clone was counted a few times. The chain carries TRBV28 and TRBJ1-4, with TRBD1 identical over 7 bases. From germline, CDR1 is MDHEN and CDR2 SYDVKM. This CDR3 is built from 15 residues. V lost 4 bases to trimming and J lost 2 bases; unmatched junction nucleotides: 4. The CDR3 DNA reads TGTGCCAGCAGTTCGCCGGGACAGACTAATGAAAAACTGTTTTTT. This encodes CASSSPGQTNEKLFF.

The sample holds one count of this clone. This chain uses TRBV19 with TRBJ1-1, with 7 positions matching TRBD1. Germline V CDR1 and CDR2: LNHDA, SQIVND (reference sequence). The CDR3 contains 13 residues. The junction had 9 bases not matched to a gene; V was cut back by 7 bases and J by 7 bases. CDR3 nucleotide sequence: TGTGCCAGTATGCAGGAGGGGGCCAGTGAAGCTTTCTTT. Translating gives CASMQEGASEAFF.

In DNA, the CDR3 is TGCGCCAGCTCCTACCAGGGGGTCGGTGCGACCCAGTACTTC. Translating gives CASSYQGVGATQYF. The V call is TRBV4-1, the J call TRBJ2-5; TRBD1 matches at 7 bases. After removal of 8 bases from V and 7 bases from J, the junction contained 13 bases not matched to a gene. This CDR3 has 14 amino acids. CDR1 MGHRA and CDR2 YSYEKL come from the germline V gene.